The clone carrying this T cell receptor beta chain was found a few times. Trimming left V 3 bases short and J 5 bases short, with 14 bases between. The CDR3 sequence is 14 residues long. CDR1 is SGHRS, CDR2 YFSETQ, per germline. These data originate in a study of T-cell memory formation after mild COVID-19. A single record per CDR3 protein comes from TCRdb applying MiXCR to the 5' RACE reads. The sample lists over 120,000 distinct CDR3 sequences, roughly 21% occurring once. This TCR derives from an adult woman who had mild COVID-19 (a few samples of this study predate the infection). Cell type and time point are not known. This chain joins TRBV5-1 and TRBJ2-5, with D perhaps TRBD1 (6 bases). The sequencing input was PBMCs or a T cell subset sorted from them (not recorded which). In DNA form, the CDR3 reads TGCGCCAGCAGCTACCAGGGACAAGGGGAGACCCAGTACTTC. Residues: CASSYQGQGETQYF.